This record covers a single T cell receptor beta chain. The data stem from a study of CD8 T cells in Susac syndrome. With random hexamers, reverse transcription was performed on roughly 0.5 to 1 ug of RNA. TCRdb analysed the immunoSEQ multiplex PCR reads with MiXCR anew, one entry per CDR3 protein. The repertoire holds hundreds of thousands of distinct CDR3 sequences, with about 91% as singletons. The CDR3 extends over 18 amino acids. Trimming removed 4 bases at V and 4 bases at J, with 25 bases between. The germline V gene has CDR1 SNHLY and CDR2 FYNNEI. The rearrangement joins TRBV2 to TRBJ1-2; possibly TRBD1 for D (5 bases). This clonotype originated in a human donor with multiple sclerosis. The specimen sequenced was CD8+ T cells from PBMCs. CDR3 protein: CASSGKTDSPTAGYGYTF. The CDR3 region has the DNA TGTGCCAGCAGTGGAAAGACAGACTCCCCGACCGCGGGCTATGGCTACACCTTC. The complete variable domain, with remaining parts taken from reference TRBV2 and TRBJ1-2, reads EPEVTQTPSHQVTQMGQEVILRCVPISNHLYFYWYRQILGQKVEFLVSFYNNEISEKSEIFDDQFSVERPDGSNFTLKIRSTKLEDSAMYFCASSGKTDSPTAGYGYTFGSGTRLTVV.